This TCR beta chain was sequenced during a study of cytomegalovirus exposure and HLA in healthy donors (dated by TCRdb to 2016 to 2017). About the study as a whole: In an earlier analysis of approximately 500 of the donors, around 300 Gb of sequence data and roughly 100 million unique TCR beta sequences from 150 million to 200 million T cells were reported. In an earlier analysis of 500 to 650 of the donors, high-throughput TCR beta sequencing was used to judge whether each TCR beta V gene segment behaved as functional or pseudogenic. About 320 gigabases of sequencing data and around 87 million unique TCR sequences were included in an early release covering roughly 600 HLA-typed donors. Both class I and class II loci were covered by HLA typing, at four-digit resolution. All discovery cohort repertoires had been generated using a single sequencing platform. Typing coverage differed by locus: A, B, C, DRB1 and DQB1 were typed in roughly 620-630 donors, DQA1 in 522, DPA1 in some 570, and DPB1 in 450 to 480. A later genetic analysis took genome-wide SNP genotypes for 398 of the 666 donors and used that subset as a discovery cohort. A later analysis re-analyzed previously published TCR beta repertoires from 500 to 700 donors and added high-resolution HLA genotyping to study TCR occurrence patterns. To predict cytomegalovirus infection status, the study combined high-throughput TCR immunosequencing, statistical association of individual TCRs with disease status, and machine learning. Four to six DR-DQ haplotypes were handled as single units for association and clustering because linkage in the cohort was strong. On average, about 200,000 unique TCR beta nucleotide sequences were sequenced per donor among a few hundred genotyped donors of the cohort, with roughly 18% of those sequences being non-productive. Rather than drawing on any new phenotypic data, the later analysis identified candidate immune exposures from TCR beta sequences and the way those sequences occurred across donors. In addition to the first cohort of 500 to 850 subjects, a separate validation cohort of 130 or so different subjects was used. The study was designed to test whether signatures of past pathogen exposure could be identified by cataloging public T cell receptors. Donor age, sex, ethnicity and CMV serostatus were collected together with the repertoire data. Of the 300 to 450 genotyped donors, over 70% fell in the genetic ancestry cluster associated with self-reported Caucasian donors. The study used immunosequencing to profile the T cell repertoires of some 600 subjects and linked those repertoires to cytomegalovirus serostatus. The research as a whole found: Across donors, most TCR sequences were observed very rarely, whereas some public TCRs were present in many individuals. In a later genetic analysis, a missense DCLRE1C variant was associated with V-gene and J-gene trimming of TCR beta chains, and the association was replicated in an independent cohort. When HLA alleles, especially DR and DQ, strongly co-occurred, attributing TCR associations to individual alleles was difficult. The only immune exposure information available for the cohort was CMV serostatus. Some IMGT-functional V segments, including TRBV6-2 and TRBV6-3, could not be distinguished by the 87-base-pair reads and were therefore excluded. According to a later analysis, most CMV-associated TCR beta chains appeared to be HLA-restricted, and the HLA associations seemed to be driven largely by CMV exposure. The sequencing pipeline was judged likely to have produced a cluster of highly shared sequence variants as a technical artifact. Several of the top co-occurrence clusters appeared to be linked to parvovirus B19, influenza, CMV and Epstein-Barr virus, according to a later analysis. An earlier analysis of around 540 of the donors showed that most TCR beta V segments appeared in productive rearrangements either about 87% or about 30% of the time, which broadly matched IMGT annotations. Linkage disequilibrium might explain the correlated functional status among segregating V segments, but an unknown experimental factor could not be ruled out. Roughly uniform sequencing depth across donors was assumed in presence/absence analyses, although this assumption may not hold. According to a later analysis, TCR association rates differed among HLA loci, with DRB1 alleles showing the most associated TCRs and HLA-C alleles showing the fewest. Roughly 15 rarely observed V segments, including chromosome 9 orphons, were excluded from the earlier analysis of just under 600 of the donors because counts were too low. The classifier was reported to diagnose cytomegalovirus status with high specificity and sensitivity in both the original cohort and the validation cohort. Only TCR beta chains were sequenced in this cohort, and the absence of alpha or paired-chain data limited detectable features. Compared with equally common non-associated chains, HLA-associated TCR beta chains in a later analysis were more clonally expanded and had lower generation probabilities. A total of 164 TCR beta chains were listed by the study as associated with cytomegalovirus. The authors suggested that the approach could potentially be generalized to other disease states and immunological phenotypes. In vitro tests confirmed that a few of the cytomegalovirus-associated TCR beta chains recognize cytomegalovirus antigens. Because some donors lacked HLA typing at each locus, the association tests relied only on the typed subset. In a later genetic analysis, fewer N-insertions in productive TCRs were reported among donors in an Asian-associated ancestry cluster than the roughly 700-donor mean. A further reported finding was that TCR beta sequences accurately predicted the HLA-A and HLA-B alleles for most subjects in the first cohort. In a later analysis, some 18,000 TCR beta sequences were associated with specific HLA alleles at a false discovery rate of 0.05.

The library was obtained by the immunoSEQ multiplex PCR assay. For the multiplex PCR, a mixture combining 60 forward primers for TCR Vbeta segments and 13 reverse primers for TCR Jbeta segments was used. Amplification of the CDR3 region of rearranged TCR beta genes was performed with a multiplex PCR assay on genomic DNA. Amplified TCR beta libraries were sequenced as 87-base-pair reads on the Illumina HiSeq System. The published analysis was carried out like this. Across the roughly 600 repertoires, a later analysis counted tens of millions of unique TCR beta chains, some 11 million of which were shared by at least two donors. Raw reads were error-corrected and collapsed into unique sequences by a nearest-neighbor algorithm in which closely related sequences were merged to remove PCR and sequencing errors. V, D and J gene segments were assigned by aligning CDR3 sequences to IMGT reference sequences. For a sequence to be retained, a match of at least six nucleotides was required to both a V gene segment and a J gene segment. Rearrangements were classified as productive when the CDR3 lacked stop codons and remained in frame with V and J, and all other rearrangements were classified as non-productive. Following IMGT convention, CDR3 was defined as the stretch from the second conserved V-encoded cysteine up to the conserved J-encoded phenylalanine. The earlier analysis of some 550 of the donors excluded any sequence lacking an unambiguous match to a single V gene segment. An earlier analysis of under 750 of the donors called V segments functional above 56.7% productive rearrangements and segregating when the between-donor standard deviation exceeded 5%. A statistical classification framework was developed to diagnose cytomegalovirus status using the catalog of TCR beta chain sequences. In a later analysis, TCR nucleotide sequences were compared against IMGT/GENE-DB human TR gene sequences so that V and J genes could be assigned. In a later analysis, CDR3 sequences and most-parsimonious VDJ recombination scenarios were assigned using the TCRdist pipeline. A later analysis defined each TCR beta chain by its CDR3 amino acid sequence plus V-gene family, and excluded reads lacking a unique V-gene family. In a later analysis, around 650 highly shared, low-generation-probability nucleotide sequences were removed to address suspected cross-contamination and a sequencing artifact. A later analysis calculated a clonal expansion index for each public chain from normalized within-repertoire ranks of inferred template counts. A later analysis computed generation probabilities with a VDJ recombination model fitted to out-of-frame rearrangements, and checked the results against IGoR. In a later analysis, TCR-TCR, TCR-HLA and TCR-CMV co-occurrence was scored with hypergeometric tests, and a repertoire-size bias correction was applied to TCR pairs. A later analysis estimated false discovery rates by permuting HLA or CMV assignments 20 times. A later analysis grouped co-occurring TCRs with DBSCAN, adding TCRdist sequence similarity when clustering within HLA-allele-positive subsets. Repertoires with fewer than 30,000 or more than 120,000 public chains, plus five repertoires with anomalous nucleotide sharing, were excluded from co-occurrence clustering. TCRdb obtained this table from immuneACCESS and retained in-frame rearrangements with V and J assigned. These tables miss some clones; where compared with another copy, unresolved V genes account for less than half of the shortfall, and the remainder is unexplained. V and J calls and clone size are copied from that table; D and trimming were computed from the DNA. The sample table contains some 130,000 clones; only one count was recorded for around 80% of them. The leading ten clones occupy around 2.2% of the sample.

Concerning this clone itself: It has no known antigen specificity. No base-level quality is on record; no much larger clone is a single base apart.

In total, 630 or so healthy bone marrow donors made up the cohort. At the time of sampling, all cohort members were nominally healthy, though unrecorded immune exposures were likely present. The donor was CMV seronegative and belonged to the group of around 350 seronegative cohort members. Every donor gave a peripheral blood sample, and the peripheral blood mononuclear cells from that sample were used for TCR beta sequencing. The Qiagen DNeasy Blood Extraction Kit was used to extract genomic DNA from the blood cell samples. Based on the germline V gene (reference sequence), the CDR1 and CDR2 sequences are LNHDA and SQIVND. Including the terminal cysteine and phenylalanine, the CDR3 comprises 16 residues. This entry keeps only the CDR3 DNA: 48 bases, framed from base 1. V is clipped by 7 bases and J by 6 bases, and the sequence between their germline boundaries is 24 bases long.

Sequencing was done on a sample of PBMCs. The receptor was derived from a young man in good health and CMV-seronegative. The rearrangement combines TRBV19 with TRBJ1-1, with the D gene too uncertain to name. Here the CDR3 is given as CASTQQGWVSGSEAFF. The DNA sequence follows: TGTGCCAGTACCCAACAAGGTTGGGTTTCGGGGTCTGAAGCTTTCTTT.